Below, 14 T cell receptor beta chains from the same sample are listed, as sequenced in a study of OX40 agonist ivuxolimab in advanced cancers. Here immunoSEQ multiplex PCR was the method, and the copy in TCRdb shows in-frame clones only, minus some. Here the sample spans more than 65,000 clones, around 90% being singletons. Sequenced material: CD4+ or CD8+ T cells sorted from blood, taken in a trial of the OX40 agonist ivuxolimab. These receptor sequences come from an adult with an advanced solid tumor such as melanoma, head and neck, liver or kidney cancer.

The chain combines TRBV25-1 with TRBJ2-2; TRBD1 might be the D (5 bases). The CDR3 loop spans 17 amino acids. V lost 8 bases to trimming and J lost 0 bases, with 19 bases between them. Looked up from germline, CDR1 is MGHDK and CDR2 is SYGVNS. CDR3 nucleotides: TGTGCCAGCGCCTCCCTGGGGCGAAGCGCGAACACCGGGGAGCTGTTTTTT. Its translation is CASASLGRSANTGELFF.

The chain uses TRBV14 and TRBJ1-1; D gene uncertain. V lost 8 bases and J lost 4, with 14 bases in between. Germline assignment: CDR1 SGHDN and CDR2 FVKESK. The CDR3 consists of 13 residues. As DNA, the CDR3 is TGTGCCAGCGGCCGGGCCTTGGGCACTGAAGCTTTCTTT. Translation gives CASGRALGTEAFF.

This clone was found once. This chain uses TRBV4-1 with TRBJ2-7; maybe TRBD2 (5 bases). This CDR3 is 16 amino acids long. Germline V CDR1 and CDR2: MGHRA, YSYEKL. The germline V and J ends were trimmed by 6 bases and 1 base, with 19 bases remaining between them. CDR3 sequence (DNA): TGCGCCAGCAGACAATTTACCCGAGGGTCGTCCTACGAGCAGTACTTC. Protein product: CASRQFTRGSSYEQYF.

This clone was recorded a few times. The V call is TRBV6-1, the J call TRBJ1-5, with 7 bases lining up with TRBD1. The germline gives CDR1 MNHNS, CDR2 SASEGT. The CDR3 is 15 amino acids. The V gene end was trimmed by 5 bases and the J gene end by 3 bases; junction bases not matched to a gene: 7. The CDR3 DNA sequence: TGTGCCAGCAGTCCAGTGGGACAGATCAATCAGCCCCAGCATTTT. Its protein is CASSPVGQINQPQHF.

The V and J genes are TRBV7-9 and TRBJ2-2; the D gene is possibly TRBD1 (6 bases). The CDR3 covers 13 residues. V dropped 3 bases and J dropped 5 bases, with 7 bases sitting between them. Per germline, CDR1 SEHNR and CDR2 FQNEAQ (reference sequence). The DNA for the CDR3 is TGTGCCAGCAGCTTTACAGGGACCGGGGAGCTGTTTTTT. Its translation is CASSFTGTGELFF. The whole variable domain, filled in from reference TRBV7-9 and TRBJ2-2, reads DTGVSQNPRHKITKRGQNVTFRCDPISEHNRLYWYRQTLGQGPEFLTYFQNEAQLEKSRLLSDRFSAERPKGSFSTLEIQRTEQGDSAMYLCASSFTGTGELFFGEGSRLTVL.

The rearrangement joins TRBV19 to TRBJ2-1; 9 bases agree with TRBD1. The CDR3 extends over 16 amino acids. V was pared by 5 bases and J by 3 bases, with 8 bases of the junction left unmatched. Germline V gives CDR1 LNHDA, CDR2 SQIVND (reference sequence). In DNA, the CDR3 is TGTGCCAGTAGTCCCCAAACAGGGGGCTTCTACAATGAGCAGTTCTTC. It yields the protein CASSPQTGGFYNEQFF. Looking up the rest from reference TRBV19 and TRBJ2-1 gives the full variable domain: DGGITQSPKYLFRKEGQNVTLSCEQNLNHDAMYWYRQDPGQGLRLIYYSQIVNDFQKGDIAEGYSVSREKKESFPLTVTSAQKNPTAFYLCASSPQTGGFYNEQFFGPGTRLTVL.

The chain carries TRBV4-1 and TRBJ1-2; 8 bases line up with TRBD1. Germline CDR1 is MGHRA and CDR2 is YSYEKL. There are 14 residues in the CDR3. With V trimmed by 5 bases and J by 8 bases, 10 bases remained unmatched. The CDR3, as DNA: TGCGCCAGCAGCAATACAGGGGGAGAATTGGGCTACACCTTC. Encoded protein: CASSNTGGELGYTF.

This rearrangement joins TRBV11-3 to TRBJ2-3, with 10 bases lining up with TRBD2. In germline, CDR1 is SGHNT, CDR2 YENEEA. Losses at the gene ends were 5 bases for V and 1 base for J; bases not matched to a gene: 3. The CDR3 is made up of 15 amino acids. CDR3 bases: TGTGCCAGCAGCCCCGGACTAGCGGGCACAGATACGCAGTATTTT. This encodes CASSPGLAGTDTQYF.

V usage is TRBV18 and J usage is TRBJ1-1; 8 bases agree with TRBD1. V was pared by 3 bases and J by 3 bases, with 12 bases of the junction left unmatched. Germline V gene data show CDR1 as KGHSH and CDR2 as LQKENI. This CDR3 region has 17 residues. This chain's CDR3 is CASSPSSGGRRDTEAFF. DNA for the CDR3: TGTGCCAGCTCACCTTCTTCAGGGGGCCGCAGGGACACTGAAGCTTTCTTT. The variable domain in full, completed from reference TRBV18 and TRBJ1-1, reads NAGVMQNPRHLVRRRGQEARLRCSPMKGHSHVYWYRQLPEEGLKFMVYLQKENIIDESGMPKERFSAEFPKEGPSILRIQQVVRGDSAAYFCASSPSSGGRRDTEAFFGQGTRLTVV.

The rearrangement uses TRBV28 and TRBJ2-7; 11 bases fit TRBD2. CDR1 and CDR2 from the germline V gene are MDHEN and SYDVKM. There are 14 residues in the CDR3. Germline trimming cut 4 bases from V and 10 bases from J; bases unmatched to any gene: 9. This CDR3 reads CASSSGTSGTKQYF. DNA for the CDR3: TGTGCCAGCAGTTCAGGGACTAGCGGAACCAAACAGTACTTC.

This clone was seen more than once but under ten times. The chain employs TRBV28 and TRBJ1-2; TRBD1 aligns across 9 bases. V gave up 6 bases and J gave up 5 bases; unmatched junction bases: 4. The CDR3 has 13 amino acids. Germline-derived CDR1 and CDR2 are MDHEN and SYDVKM. The CDR3 sequence is CASSTGTGYGYTF. The CDR3 coding sequence is TGTGCCAGCAGCACTGGGACAGGGTATGGCTACACCTTC.

This chain links TRBV28 with TRBJ2-7, with D hard to call. The germline CDR1 and CDR2 sequences are MDHEN and SYDVKM. This CDR3 has 15 amino acids. Trimming cost V 5 bases and J 6 bases, with 20 bases left between them. CDR3 sequence (DNA): TGTGCCAGCAGTCTTTCGGATCCCCGAGTCGGCGAGCAGTACTTC. It yields the protein CASSLSDPRVGEQYF. Using reference TRBV28 and TRBJ2-7 for the parts outside the CDR3, the full variable domain is DVKVTQSSRYLVKRTGEKVFLECVQDMDHENMFWYRQDPGLGLRLIYFSYDVKMKEKGDIPEGYSVSREKKERFSLILESASTNQTSMYLCASSLSDPRVGEQYFGPGTRLTVT.

The V and J genes are TRBV6-5 and TRBJ1-5; no firm D call. This CDR3 is 13 amino acids long. In germline, CDR1 is MNHEY, CDR2 SVGAGI. V shed 5 bases and J shed 7 bases, with 12 bases lying between them. This CDR3 is CASSDGSSQPQHF. The CDR3 region has the DNA TGTGCCAGCAGTGACGGTTCATCGCAGCCCCAGCATTTT.

The chain employs TRBV5-8 and TRBJ1-1; 9 nucleotides agree with TRBD1. Germline-derived CDR1 and CDR2 are SGHTS and YDEGEE. The CDR3 runs 13 residues. Trimming cost V 2 bases and J 6 bases; bases outside gene matches: 2. The CDR3 reads CASSFGTGPEAFF. The CDR3 nucleotides are TGTGCCAGCAGCTTTGGGACAGGGCCTGAAGCTTTCTTT.